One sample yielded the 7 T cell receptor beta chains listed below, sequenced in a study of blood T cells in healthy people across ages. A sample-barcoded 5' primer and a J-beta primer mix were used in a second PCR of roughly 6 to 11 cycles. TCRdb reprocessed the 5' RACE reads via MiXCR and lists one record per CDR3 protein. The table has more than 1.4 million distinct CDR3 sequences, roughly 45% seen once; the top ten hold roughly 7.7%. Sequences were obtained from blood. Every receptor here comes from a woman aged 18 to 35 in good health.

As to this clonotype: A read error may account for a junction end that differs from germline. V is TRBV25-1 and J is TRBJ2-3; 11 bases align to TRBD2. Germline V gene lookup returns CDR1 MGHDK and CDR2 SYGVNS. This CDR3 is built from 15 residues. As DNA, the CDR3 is TGTGCCAGCAGTACAACTAGCGGGAGAACAGATATGCAGTATTTT. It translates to CASSTTSGRTDMQYF.

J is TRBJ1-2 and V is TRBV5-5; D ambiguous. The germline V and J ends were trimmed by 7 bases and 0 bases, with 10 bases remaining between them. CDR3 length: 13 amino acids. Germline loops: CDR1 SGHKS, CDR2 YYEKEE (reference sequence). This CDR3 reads CASGTLTNYGYTF. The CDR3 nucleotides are TGTGCCAGCGGCACCCTTACTAACTATGGCTACACCTTC.

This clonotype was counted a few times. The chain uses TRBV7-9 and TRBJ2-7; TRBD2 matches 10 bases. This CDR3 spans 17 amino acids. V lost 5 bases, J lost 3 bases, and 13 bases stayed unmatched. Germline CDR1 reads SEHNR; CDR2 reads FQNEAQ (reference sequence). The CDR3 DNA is TGTGCCAGCAGCACGAACCCTAGCGGGAGCGCGGGCTACGAGCAGTACTTC. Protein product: CASSTNPSGSAGYEQYF.

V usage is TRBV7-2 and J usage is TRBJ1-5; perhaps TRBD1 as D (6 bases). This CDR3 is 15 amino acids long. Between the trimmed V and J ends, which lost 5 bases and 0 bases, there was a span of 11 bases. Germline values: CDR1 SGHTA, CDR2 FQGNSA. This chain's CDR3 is CASSLGGHSNQPQHF. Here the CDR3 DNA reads TGTGCCAGCAGCCTTGGGGGGCATAGCAATCAGCCCCAGCATTTT.

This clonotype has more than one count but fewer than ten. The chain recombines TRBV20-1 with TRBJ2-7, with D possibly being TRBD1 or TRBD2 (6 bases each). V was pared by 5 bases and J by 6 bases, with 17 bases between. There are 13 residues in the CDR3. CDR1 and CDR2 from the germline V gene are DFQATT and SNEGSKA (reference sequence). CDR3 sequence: CSADLYGGTEQYF. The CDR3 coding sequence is TGCAGTGCTGACCTTTACGGGGGCACCGAGCAGTACTTC.

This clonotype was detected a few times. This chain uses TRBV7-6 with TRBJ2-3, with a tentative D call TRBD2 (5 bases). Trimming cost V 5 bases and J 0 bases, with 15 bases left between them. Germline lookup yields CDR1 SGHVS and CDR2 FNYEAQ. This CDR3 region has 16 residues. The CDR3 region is CASSPHAGSSTDTQYF. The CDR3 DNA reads TGTGCCAGCAGCCCTCATGCGGGTTCTAGCACAGATACGCAGTATTTT.

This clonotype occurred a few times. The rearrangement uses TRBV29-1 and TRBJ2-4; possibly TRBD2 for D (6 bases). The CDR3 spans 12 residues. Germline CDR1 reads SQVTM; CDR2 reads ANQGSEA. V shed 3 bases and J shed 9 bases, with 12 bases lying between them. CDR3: CSVDAGGIIQYF. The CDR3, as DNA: TGCAGCGTTGATGCCGGAGGGATCATTCAGTACTTC.